The 19 T cell receptor beta chains below come from one sample, sequenced in a study of CD8 T cells in Susac syndrome. The RNA input was 0.5 to 1 ug, and it was reverse transcribed with random hexamers. One entry per CDR3 protein, called by TCRdb with MiXCR from the immunoSEQ multiplex PCR reads. The table records roughly 150,000 distinct CDR3 sequences, 95% to 96% of them present only once. The sample consisted of CD8+ T cells from PBMCs. All receptors derive from a human donor with multiple sclerosis.

The rearrangement links TRBV9 to TRBJ2-5; possible D gene TRBD1, 6 bases. The V gene lost 0 bases and the J gene lost 1 base, with 10 bases spanning the gap. Germline lookup yields CDR1 SGDLS and CDR2 YYNGEE. The CDR3 runs to 15 residues. The CDR3 spells CASSVGTATQETQYF. CDR3 sequence (DNA): TGTGCCAGCAGCGTAGGGACAGCCACCCAAGAGACCCAGTACTTC.

This chain links TRBV27 with TRBJ2-5; D possibly corresponds to TRBD1 (6 bases). The ends were cut back, 2 bases at V and 5 bases at J, with 12 bases in the middle. Germline V lookup: CDR1 MNHEY, CDR2 SMNVEV (reference sequence). The CDR3 runs 14 residues. For the CDR3, the DNA is TGTGCCAGCAGTTTAATGGGAACAGGGGAGACCCAGTACTTC. It encodes CASSLMGTGETQYF.

V usage is TRBV14 and J usage is TRBJ2-3; tentatively, D is TRBD2 (6 bases). Germline V gene lookup returns CDR1 SGHDN and CDR2 FVKESK. V was trimmed by 2 bases and J by 4 bases, leaving 13 bases between them. CDR3 length equals 15 residues. The CDR3 sequence is CASSQRQTGADTQYF. The CDR3 DNA follows: TGTGCCAGCAGCCAACGACAAACGGGGGCAGATACGCAGTATTTT.

The chain combines TRBV30 with TRBJ1-1; no clear D gene. Trimming removed 2 bases from V and 3 bases from J, with 16 bases in between. The germline gives CDR1 GTSNPN, CDR2 SVGIG (reference sequence). The CDR3 has 15 amino acids. CDR3 bases: TGTGCCTGGAGTTTTGCGTTGGGCTTGGACACTGAAGCTTTCTTT. As protein: CAWSFALGLDTEAFF.

V gene TRBV12-3 or TRBV12-4 combines with J gene TRBJ2-3; possible D gene TRBD1, 6 bases. The CDR3 contains 14 residues. V gave up 1 base and J gave up 4 bases, with 9 bases separating them. CDR3 region: CASSLEAGADTQYF. The CDR3 DNA reads TGTGCCAGCAGTTTAGAAGCAGGGGCAGATACGCAGTATTTT.

This clonotype was seen only once. The gene calls are TRBV7-6 and TRBJ2-5; D remains ambiguous. This CDR3 spans 15 amino acids. The germline V gene encodes CDR1 SGHVS and CDR2 FNYEAQ. The V gene lost 2 bases and the J gene lost 1 base, with 11 bases spanning the gap. CDR3 in amino acids: CASSLPAQSQETQYF. The CDR3 DNA follows: TGTGCCAGCAGCTTACCAGCTCAGAGCCAAGAGACCCAGTACTTC.

The chain recombines TRBV12-3 or TRBV12-4 with TRBJ1-5; a possible D gene is TRBD1 (6 bases). Between the trimmed V and J ends, which lost 0 bases and 8 bases, there was a span of 14 bases. This CDR3 is built from 15 residues. The DNA for the CDR3 is TGTGCCAGCAGTTTAGCCCGGCAGGGGATCAAGCCCCAGCATTTT. The encoded protein is CASSLARQGIKPQHF.

The chain combines TRBV20-1 with TRBJ1-6; D perhaps matches TRBD1 (6 bases). There are 15 residues in the CDR3. CDR1 and CDR2 from the germline V gene are DFQATT and SNEGSKA (reference sequence). The ends were cut back, 6 bases at V and 1 base at J, with 13 bases in the middle. This CDR3 reads CSAGEGESYNSPLHF. The CDR3 region has the DNA TGCAGTGCCGGGGAGGGGGAATCCTATAATTCACCCCTCCACTTT.

This chain connects TRBV12-3 or TRBV12-4 to TRBJ2-7, with 8 bases identical to TRBD1. The CDR3 spans 12 residues. J gave up 6 bases and V 5 bases, and 3 bases lay outside the gene matches. CDR3 sequence (DNA): TGTGCCAGCAGTCCAACAGGGGGCGAGCAGTACTTC. Amino acids: CASSPTGGEQYF.

The chain carries TRBV2 and TRBJ1-5; a possible D gene is TRBD1 (6 bases). V was shortened by 2 bases and J by 2 bases, with 7 bases between the two germline ends. The CDR3 covers 14 residues. The germline gives CDR1 SNHLY, CDR2 FYNNEI. CDR3 coding DNA: TGTGCCAGCAGTGAACAGGGGCGCAATCAGCCCCAGCATTTT. Its translation: CASSEQGRNQPQHF.

This chain links TRBV27 with TRBJ2-7, with a possible D match to TRBD1 (5 bases). V shed 3 bases and J shed 2 bases, with 14 bases lying between them. Germline V lookup: CDR1 MNHEY, CDR2 SMNVEV (reference sequence). The CDR3 contains 15 residues. CDR3 sequence: CASSFGAGDAYEQYV. CDR3 nucleotides: TGTGCCAGCAGTTTTGGGGCAGGAGATGCCTACGAGCAGTACGTC.

The chain links TRBV27 to TRBJ2-7, with D perhaps assigned TRBD1 or TRBD2 (5 bases each). Per the germline V gene, CDR1 is MNHEY and CDR2 is SMNVEV (reference sequence). The CDR3 spans 16 residues. V dropped 6 bases and J dropped 0 bases, with 18 bases sitting between them. CDR3 in amino acids: CASSSKKGPRSYEQYV. Written as DNA, the CDR3 is TGTGCCAGCAGCTCTAAAAAGGGACCGCGCTCCTACGAGCAGTACGTC.

The V gene is TRBV30, the J gene TRBJ2-7, with unresolved D. CDR1 is GTSNPN and CDR2 is SVGIG in the germline V gene (reference sequence). This CDR3 has 14 amino acids. Trimming removed 1 base at V and 6 bases at J, with 16 bases between. CDR3 DNA: TGTGCCTGGAGTGGGGCACCTCTTCTGGGCGAGCAGTACGTC. As protein: CAWSGAPLLGEQYV.

To note about this clonotype: One junction end does not reproduce the germline sequence, and a read error may be involved. J is TRBJ2-1 and V is TRBV11-2, with D perhaps matching TRBD2 (5 bases). Looked up from germline, CDR1 is SGHAT and CDR2 is FQNNGV. The CDR3 is 11 residues long. The CDR3 loop reads CASSLGLASRF. The CDR3 region has the DNA TGTGCCAGCAGCTTAGGGCTAGCCTCTCGATTC.

The chain links TRBV7-9 to TRBJ1-2; no clear D gene. This CDR3 comprises 14 residues. V shed 3 bases and J shed 7 bases, with 15 bases lying between them. Germline V gene lookup returns CDR1 SEHNR and CDR2 FQNEAQ (reference sequence). The CDR3 here is CASSFLGHLTGYTF. CDR3 coding DNA: TGTGCCAGCAGCTTCCTCGGCCACCTCACTGGCTACACCTTC. Drawing the rest from reference TRBV7-9 and TRBJ1-2, the complete variable domain is DTGVSQNPRHKITKRGQNVTFRCDPISEHNRLYWYRQTLGQGPEFLTYFQNEAQLEKSRLLSDRFSAERPKGSFSTLEIQRTEQGDSAMYLCASSFLGHLTGYTFGSGTRLTVV.

V gene TRBV6-4 combines with J gene TRBJ2-2; D uncertain. The germline V gene encodes CDR1 MRHNA and CDR2 SNTAGT. The V gene lost 5 bases and the J gene lost 2 bases, with 18 bases spanning the gap. The CDR3 has 17 amino acids. The DNA for the CDR3 is TGTGCCAGCAGTCTAACGGTACCCGGATCCAACACCGGGGAGCTGTTTTTT. Translated: CASSLTVPGSNTGELFF.

The chain uses TRBV12-3 or TRBV12-4 and TRBJ2-5; TRBD2 might be the D (6 bases). CDR3 length equals 12 residues. The ends were cut back, 3 bases at V and 4 bases at J, with 6 bases in the middle. CDR3 residues: CASSLEGETQYF. The CDR3 nucleotides read TGTGCCAGCAGTTTGGAGGGAGAGACCCAGTACTTC.

The CDR3 DNA reads TGCAGTGCTAGAGATGCCAGCTTGAACACTGAAGCTTTCTTT. Translating gives CSARDASLNTEAFF. The rearrangement links TRBV20-1 to TRBJ1-1; D call uncertain. V gave up 0 bases and J gave up 0 bases, with 8 bases separating them. This CDR3 region has 14 residues. CDR1 is DFQATT, CDR2 SNEGSKA, per germline (reference sequence).

This clonotype was detected only a few times. The chain has TRBV2 and TRBJ1-5; D is undetermined. Germline-derived CDR1 and CDR2 are SNHLY and FYNNEI. Trimming cost V 4 bases and J 2 bases, with 3 bases left between them. The CDR3 spans 12 residues. The CDR3 coding sequence is TGTGCCAGCAGTGGTGGCAATCAGCCCCAGCATTTT. Translating gives CASSGGNQPQHF.